Sequencing of this TCR beta chain was carried out in a study of response to subunit inactivated influenza vaccine. Overall study results and limits: There was a suggestion from the authors that each seasonal influenza vaccination recruits few new T cells.

MiXCR, applied by TCRdb to the RT-PCR reads, yields one record per CDR3 protein. The sample consists of approximately 310,000 distinct CDR3 sequences, less than 25% of them appearing once. The junction had 10 bases not matched to a gene; V was cut back by 0 bases and J by 8 bases. Germline CDR1 reads DFQATT; CDR2 reads SNEGSKA (reference sequence). There are 17 residues in the CDR3. Worth noting for this clonotype: Antigen specificity is unknown.

The genes are TRBV20-1 and TRBJ2-2; 12 bases line up with TRBD2. The sequence derives from a man between 50 and 75 years old who received an inactivated influenza vaccine. Specimen: PBMCs from blood, collected less than 22 months after vaccination. The CDR3 loop is CSARDGWTSGARGELFF. The CDR3 DNA reads as TGCAGTGCTAGAGATGGATGGACTAGCGGGGCCAGGGGGGAGCTGTTTTTT.